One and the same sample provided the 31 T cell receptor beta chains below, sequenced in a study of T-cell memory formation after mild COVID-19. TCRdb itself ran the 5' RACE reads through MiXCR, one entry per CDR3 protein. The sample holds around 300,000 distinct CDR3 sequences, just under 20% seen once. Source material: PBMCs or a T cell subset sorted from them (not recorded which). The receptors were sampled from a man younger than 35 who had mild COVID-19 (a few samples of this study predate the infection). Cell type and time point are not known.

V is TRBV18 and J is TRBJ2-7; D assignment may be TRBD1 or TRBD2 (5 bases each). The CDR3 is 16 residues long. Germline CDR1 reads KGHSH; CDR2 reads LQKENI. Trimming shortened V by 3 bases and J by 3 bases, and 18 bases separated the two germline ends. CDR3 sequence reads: CASSPLMGRPSYEQYF. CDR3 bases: TGTGCCAGCTCACCCTTGATGGGACGCCCGAGCTACGAGCAGTACTTC.

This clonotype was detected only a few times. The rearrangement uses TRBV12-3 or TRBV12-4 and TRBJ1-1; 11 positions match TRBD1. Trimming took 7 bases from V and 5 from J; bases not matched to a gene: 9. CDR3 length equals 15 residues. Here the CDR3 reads CASTLRGQGETEAFF. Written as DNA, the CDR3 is TGTGCCAGCACCCTAAGGGGACAGGGGGAGACTGAAGCTTTCTTT.

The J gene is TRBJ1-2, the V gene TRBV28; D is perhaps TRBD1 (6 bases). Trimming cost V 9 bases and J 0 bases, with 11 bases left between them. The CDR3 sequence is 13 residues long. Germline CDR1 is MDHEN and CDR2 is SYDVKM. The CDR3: CASQGPANYGYTF. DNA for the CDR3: TGTGCCAGTCAGGGGCCCGCTAACTATGGCTACACCTTC.

The CDR3 loop reads CASSSLGGFDEQFF. The DNA of the CDR3 is TGTGCCAGCAGCTCCCTTGGGGGTTTCGATGAGCAGTTCTTC. V gene TRBV7-8 combines with J gene TRBJ2-1, with D possibly being TRBD1 or TRBD2 (5 bases each). Trimming removed 4 bases at V and 8 bases at J, with 15 bases between. CDR1 is SGHVS and CDR2 is FQNEAQ in the germline V gene. The CDR3 covers 14 residues.

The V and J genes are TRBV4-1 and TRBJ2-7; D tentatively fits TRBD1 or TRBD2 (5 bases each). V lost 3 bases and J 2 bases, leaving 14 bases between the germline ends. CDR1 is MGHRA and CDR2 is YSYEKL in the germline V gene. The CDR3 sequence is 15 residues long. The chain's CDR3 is CASSHRGVGTYEQYF. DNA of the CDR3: TGCGCCAGCAGCCATAGAGGGGTCGGAACCTACGAGCAGTACTTC.

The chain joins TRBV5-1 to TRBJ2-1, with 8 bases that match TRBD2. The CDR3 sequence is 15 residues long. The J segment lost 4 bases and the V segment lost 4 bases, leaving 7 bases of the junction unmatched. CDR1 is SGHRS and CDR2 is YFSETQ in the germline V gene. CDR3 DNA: TGCGCCAGCAGCATTAGCGGGGACCTTTACAATGAGCAGTTCTTC. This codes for CASSISGDLYNEQFF.

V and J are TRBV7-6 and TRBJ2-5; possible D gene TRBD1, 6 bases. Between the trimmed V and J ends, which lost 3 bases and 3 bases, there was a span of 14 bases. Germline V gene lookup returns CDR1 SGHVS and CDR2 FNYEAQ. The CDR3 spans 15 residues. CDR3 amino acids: CASSFGMGAKETQYF. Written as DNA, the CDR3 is TGTGCCAGCAGCTTTGGAATGGGGGCCAAAGAGACCCAGTACTTC. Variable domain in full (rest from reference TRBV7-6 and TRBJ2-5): GAGVSQSPRYKVTKRGQDVALRCDPISGHVSLYWYRQALGQGPEFLTYFNYEAQQDKSGLPNDRFSAERPEGSISTLTIQRTEQRDSAMYRCASSFGMGAKETQYFGPGTRLLVL.

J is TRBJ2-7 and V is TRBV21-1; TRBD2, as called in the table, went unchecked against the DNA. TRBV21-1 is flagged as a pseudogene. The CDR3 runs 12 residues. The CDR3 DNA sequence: TGTGCCAGCAGGGGGACTTCCTACGAGCAGTACGTC. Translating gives CASRGTSYEQYV.

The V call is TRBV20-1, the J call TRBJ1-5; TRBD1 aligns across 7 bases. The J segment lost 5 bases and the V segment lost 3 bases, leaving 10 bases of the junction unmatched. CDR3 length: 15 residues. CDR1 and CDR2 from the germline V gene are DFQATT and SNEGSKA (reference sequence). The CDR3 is CSARRDSVNHQPQHF. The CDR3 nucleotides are TGCAGTGCTAGGAGGGACAGCGTGAACCATCAGCCCCAGCATTTT.

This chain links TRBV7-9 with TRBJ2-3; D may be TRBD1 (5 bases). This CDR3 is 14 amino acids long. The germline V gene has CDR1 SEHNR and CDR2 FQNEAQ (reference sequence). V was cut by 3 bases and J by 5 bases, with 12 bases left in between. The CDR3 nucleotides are TGTGCCAGCAGCTTGGAGAGACAGATAGATACGCAGTATTTT. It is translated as CASSLERQIDTQYF.

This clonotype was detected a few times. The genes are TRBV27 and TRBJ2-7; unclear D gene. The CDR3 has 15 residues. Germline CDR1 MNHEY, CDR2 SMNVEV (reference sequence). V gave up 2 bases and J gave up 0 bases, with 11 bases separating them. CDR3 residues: CASSLTRSSSYEQYF. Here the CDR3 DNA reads TGTGCCAGCAGTTTAACCCGCAGCTCCTCCTACGAGCAGTACTTC.

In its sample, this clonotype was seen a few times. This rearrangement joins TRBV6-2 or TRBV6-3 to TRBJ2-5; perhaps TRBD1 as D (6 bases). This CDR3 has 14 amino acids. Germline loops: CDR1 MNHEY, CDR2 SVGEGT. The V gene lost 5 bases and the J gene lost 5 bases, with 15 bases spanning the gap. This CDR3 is CASSHQGMGETQYF. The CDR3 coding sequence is TGTGCCAGCAGTCATCAGGGGATGGGGGAGACCCAGTACTTC.

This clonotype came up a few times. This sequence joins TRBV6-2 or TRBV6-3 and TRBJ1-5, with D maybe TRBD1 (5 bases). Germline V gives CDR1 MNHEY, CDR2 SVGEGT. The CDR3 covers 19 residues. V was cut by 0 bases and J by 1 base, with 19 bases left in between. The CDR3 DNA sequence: TGTGCCAGCAGTTACTCGAAGGGGTTTCTGGGCGTAAGCAATCAGCCCCAGCATTTT. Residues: CASSYSKGFLGVSNQPQHF.

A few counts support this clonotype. This chain's CDR3 is CASSRTESNIQYF. The CDR3 nucleotides read TGTGCCAGCAGCCGGACGGAGTCCAACATTCAGTACTTC. The rearrangement links TRBV6-5 to TRBJ2-4; D gene unclear. Trimming left V 6 bases short and J 7 bases short, with 13 bases between. CDR3 length equals 13 residues. The germline V gene encodes CDR1 MNHEY and CDR2 SVGAGI.

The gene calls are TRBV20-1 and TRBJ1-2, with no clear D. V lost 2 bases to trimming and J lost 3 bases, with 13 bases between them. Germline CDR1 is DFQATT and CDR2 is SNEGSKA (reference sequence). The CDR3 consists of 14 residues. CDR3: CSARQPVTYYGYTF. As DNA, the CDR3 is TGCAGTGCTAGACAGCCCGTAACCTACTATGGCTACACCTTC.

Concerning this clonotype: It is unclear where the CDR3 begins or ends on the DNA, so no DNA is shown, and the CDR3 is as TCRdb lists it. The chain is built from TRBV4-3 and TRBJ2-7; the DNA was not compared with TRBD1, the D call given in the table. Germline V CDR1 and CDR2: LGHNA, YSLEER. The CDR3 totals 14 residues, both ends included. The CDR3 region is CASSPSGRAYEQYF.

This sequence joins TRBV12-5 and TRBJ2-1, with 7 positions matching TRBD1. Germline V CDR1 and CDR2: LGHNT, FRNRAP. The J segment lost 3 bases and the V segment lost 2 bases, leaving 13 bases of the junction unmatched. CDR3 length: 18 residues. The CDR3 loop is CASGLPRAGQARYNEQFF. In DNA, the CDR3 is TGTGCTAGTGGTTTGCCCAGGGCTGGACAGGCTCGCTACAATGAGCAGTTCTTC.

The CDR3 is CASSRRQGGRDTEAFF. The CDR3, as DNA: TGTGCCAGCAGCCGTCGACAGGGAGGGAGGGACACTGAAGCTTTCTTT. J is TRBJ1-1 and V is TRBV6-6; 7 positions agree with TRBD1. CDR3 length: 16 residues. The V segment lost 6 bases and the J segment 3 bases; nucleotides outside the gene matches: 13. Germline loops: CDR1 MNHNY, CDR2 SVGAGI (reference sequence).

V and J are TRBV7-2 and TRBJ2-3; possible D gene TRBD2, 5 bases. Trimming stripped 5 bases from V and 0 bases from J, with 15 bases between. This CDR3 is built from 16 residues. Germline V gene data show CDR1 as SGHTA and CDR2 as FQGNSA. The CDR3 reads CASSPIGSGSTDTQYF. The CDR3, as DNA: TGTGCCAGCAGCCCTATTGGGAGCGGCAGCACAGATACGCAGTATTTT.

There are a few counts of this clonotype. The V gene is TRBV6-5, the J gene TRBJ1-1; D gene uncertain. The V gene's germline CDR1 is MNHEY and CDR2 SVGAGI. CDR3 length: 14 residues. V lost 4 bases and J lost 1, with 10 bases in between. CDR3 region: CASSWTNQNTEAFF. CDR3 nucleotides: TGTGCCAGCAGTTGGACGAACCAGAACACTGAAGCTTTCTTT.

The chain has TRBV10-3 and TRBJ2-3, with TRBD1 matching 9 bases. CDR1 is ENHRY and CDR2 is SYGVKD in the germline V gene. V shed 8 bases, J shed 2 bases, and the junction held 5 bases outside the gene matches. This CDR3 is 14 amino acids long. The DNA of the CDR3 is TGTGCCATCGGGACAGGGAGGGACACAGATACGCAGTATTTT. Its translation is CAIGTGRDTDTQYF.

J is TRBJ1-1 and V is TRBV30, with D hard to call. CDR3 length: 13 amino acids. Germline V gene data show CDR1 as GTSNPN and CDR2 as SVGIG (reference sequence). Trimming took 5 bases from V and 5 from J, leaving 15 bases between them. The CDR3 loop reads CAWEVQLGTEAFF. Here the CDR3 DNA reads TGTGCCTGGGAGGTACAGTTAGGTACTGAAGCTTTCTTT.

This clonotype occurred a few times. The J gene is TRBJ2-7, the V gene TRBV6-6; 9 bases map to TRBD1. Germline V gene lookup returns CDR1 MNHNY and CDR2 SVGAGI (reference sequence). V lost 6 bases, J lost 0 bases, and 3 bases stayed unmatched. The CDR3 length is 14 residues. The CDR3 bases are TGTGCCAGCAGCCGGGACAGGGTCTCCTACGAGCAGTACTTC. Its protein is CASSRDRVSYEQYF.

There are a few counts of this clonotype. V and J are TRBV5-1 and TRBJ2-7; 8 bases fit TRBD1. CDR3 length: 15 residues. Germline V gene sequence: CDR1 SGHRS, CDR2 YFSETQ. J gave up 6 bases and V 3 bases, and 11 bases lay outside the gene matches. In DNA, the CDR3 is TGCGCCAGCAGCTGGAAGGGACAGGAAAGGAGCGAGCAGTACTTC. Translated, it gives CASSWKGQERSEQYF.

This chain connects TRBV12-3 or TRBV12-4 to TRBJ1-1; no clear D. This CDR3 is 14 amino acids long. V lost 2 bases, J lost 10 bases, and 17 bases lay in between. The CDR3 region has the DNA TGTGCCAGCAGTTTAAACTCGGGTGACATGGGAGCTTTCTTT. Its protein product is CASSLNSGDMGAFF.

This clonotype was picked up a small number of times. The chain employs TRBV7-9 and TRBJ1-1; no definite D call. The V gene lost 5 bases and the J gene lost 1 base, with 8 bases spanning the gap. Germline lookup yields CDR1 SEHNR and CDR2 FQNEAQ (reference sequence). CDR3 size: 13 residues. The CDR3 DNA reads TGTGCCAGCAGCCCCGTTCGGAACACTGAAGCTTTCTTT. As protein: CASSPVRNTEAFF.

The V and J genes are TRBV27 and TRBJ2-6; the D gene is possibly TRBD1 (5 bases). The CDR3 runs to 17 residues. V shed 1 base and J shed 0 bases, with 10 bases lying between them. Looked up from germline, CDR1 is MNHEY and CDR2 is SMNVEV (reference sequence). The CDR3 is CASSLFRAASGANVLTF. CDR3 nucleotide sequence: TGTGCCAGCAGTTTATTCAGGGCCGCCTCTGGGGCCAACGTCCTGACTTTC.

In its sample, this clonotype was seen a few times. In nucleotides, the CDR3 is TGTGCCGTTAGGGGGCTAGCGGGGTACAATGAGCAGTTCTTC. This gives the protein CAVRGLAGYNEQFF. V gene TRBV2 combines with J gene TRBJ2-1; 9 bases are shared with TRBD2. V trimming: 11 bases; J trimming: 4 bases; junction bases outside the gene matches: 9. The CDR3 extends over 14 amino acids. The germline CDR1 and CDR2 sequences are SNHLY and FYNNEI.

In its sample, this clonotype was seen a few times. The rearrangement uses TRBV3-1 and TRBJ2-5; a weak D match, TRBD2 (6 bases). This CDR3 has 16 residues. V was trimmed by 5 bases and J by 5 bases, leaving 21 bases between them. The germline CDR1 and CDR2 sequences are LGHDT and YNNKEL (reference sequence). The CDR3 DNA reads TGTGCCAGCAGCGAGGGGCTAGCGCAGCAGTGGGAGACCCAGTACTTC. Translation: CASSEGLAQQWETQYF.

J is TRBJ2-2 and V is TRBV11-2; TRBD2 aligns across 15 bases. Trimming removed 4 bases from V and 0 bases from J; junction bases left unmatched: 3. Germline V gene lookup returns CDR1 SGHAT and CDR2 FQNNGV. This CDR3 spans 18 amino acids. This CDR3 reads CASSSGLAGGANTGELFF. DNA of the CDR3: TGTGCCAGCAGCTCGGGACTAGCGGGGGGCGCGAACACCGGGGAGCTGTTTTTT.

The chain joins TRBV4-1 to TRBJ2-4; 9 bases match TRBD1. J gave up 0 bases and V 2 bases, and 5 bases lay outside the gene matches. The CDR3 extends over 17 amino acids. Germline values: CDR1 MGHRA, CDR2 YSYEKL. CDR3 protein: CASSQPTGGLAKNIQYF. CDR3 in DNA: TGCGCCAGCAGCCAACCGACAGGGGGGCTAGCCAAAAACATTCAGTACTTC.